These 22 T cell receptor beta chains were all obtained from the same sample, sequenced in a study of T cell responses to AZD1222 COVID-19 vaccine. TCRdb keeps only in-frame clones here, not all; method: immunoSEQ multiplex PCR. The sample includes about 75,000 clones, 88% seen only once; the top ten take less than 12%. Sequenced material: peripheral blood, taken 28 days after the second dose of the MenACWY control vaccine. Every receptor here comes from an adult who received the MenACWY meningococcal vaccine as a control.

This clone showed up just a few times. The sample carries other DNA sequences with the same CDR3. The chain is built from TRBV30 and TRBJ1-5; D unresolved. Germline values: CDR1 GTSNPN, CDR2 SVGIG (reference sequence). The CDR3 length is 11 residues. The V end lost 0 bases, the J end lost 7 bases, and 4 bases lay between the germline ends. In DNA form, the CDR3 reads TGTGCCTGGAGTGTAGGACAGCCCCAGCATTTT. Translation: CAWSVGQPQHF.

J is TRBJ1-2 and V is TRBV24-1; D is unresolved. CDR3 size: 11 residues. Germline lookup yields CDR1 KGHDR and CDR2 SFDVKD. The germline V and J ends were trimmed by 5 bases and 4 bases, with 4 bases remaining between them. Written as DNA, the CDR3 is TGTGCCACCAGTGGCCTCTATGGCTACACCTTC. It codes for CATSGLYGYTF.

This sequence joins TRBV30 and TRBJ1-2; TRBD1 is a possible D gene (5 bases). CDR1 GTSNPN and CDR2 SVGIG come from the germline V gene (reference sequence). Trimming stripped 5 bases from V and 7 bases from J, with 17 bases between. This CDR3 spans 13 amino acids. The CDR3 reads CAWQVQGNGGYTF. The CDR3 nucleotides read TGTGCCTGGCAAGTTCAGGGTAACGGTGGCTACACCTTC.

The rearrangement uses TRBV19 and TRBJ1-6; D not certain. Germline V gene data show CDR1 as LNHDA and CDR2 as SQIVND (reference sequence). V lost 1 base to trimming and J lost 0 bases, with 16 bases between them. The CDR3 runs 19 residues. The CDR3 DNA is TGTGCCAGTAGTATAGTTTTGCACAGTCAAAGCTCCTATAATTCACCCCTCCACTTT. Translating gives CASSIVLHSQSSYNSPLHF.

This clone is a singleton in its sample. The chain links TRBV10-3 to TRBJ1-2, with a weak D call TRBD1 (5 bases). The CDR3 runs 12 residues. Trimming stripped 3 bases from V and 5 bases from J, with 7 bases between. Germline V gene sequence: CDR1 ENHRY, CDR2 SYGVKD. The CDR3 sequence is CAISEGVYGYTF. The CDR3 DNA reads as TGTGCCATCAGTGAAGGGGTTTATGGCTACACCTTC.

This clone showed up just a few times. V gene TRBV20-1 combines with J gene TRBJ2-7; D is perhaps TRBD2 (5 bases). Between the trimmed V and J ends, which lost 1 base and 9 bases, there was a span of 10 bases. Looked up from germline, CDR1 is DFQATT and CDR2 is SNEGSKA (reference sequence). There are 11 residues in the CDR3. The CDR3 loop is CSARGEEGQYF. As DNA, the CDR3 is TGCAGTGCTAGAGGGGAAGAGGGGCAGTACTTC.

The DNA for the CDR3 is TGTGCCAGCAGGGGGGGTGGGGAGACCCAGTACTTC. This encodes CASRGGGETQYF. The V call is TRBV12-3 or TRBV12-4, the J call TRBJ2-5; possibly TRBD2 for D (6 bases). V was trimmed by 6 bases and J by 5 bases, leaving 10 bases between them. The CDR3 totals 12 residues.

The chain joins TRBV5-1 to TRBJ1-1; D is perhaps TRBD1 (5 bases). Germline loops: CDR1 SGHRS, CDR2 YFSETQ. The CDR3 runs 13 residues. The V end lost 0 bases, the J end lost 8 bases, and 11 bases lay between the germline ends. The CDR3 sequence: CASSLEQAFEAFF. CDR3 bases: TGCGCCAGCAGCTTGGAACAGGCTTTCGAAGCTTTCTTT.

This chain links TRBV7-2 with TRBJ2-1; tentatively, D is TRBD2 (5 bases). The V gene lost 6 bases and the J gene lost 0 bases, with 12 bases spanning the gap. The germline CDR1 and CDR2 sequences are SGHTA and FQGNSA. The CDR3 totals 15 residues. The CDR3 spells CASSGPGSSYNEQFF. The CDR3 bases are TGTGCCAGCAGTGGGCCGGGGAGCTCCTACAATGAGCAGTTCTTC.

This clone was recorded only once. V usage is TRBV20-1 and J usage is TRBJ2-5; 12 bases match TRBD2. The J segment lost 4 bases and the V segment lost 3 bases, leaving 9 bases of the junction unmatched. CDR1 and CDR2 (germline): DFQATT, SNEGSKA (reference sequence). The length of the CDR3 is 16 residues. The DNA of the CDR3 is TGCAGTGCTAGTTCGGCTAGCGGGGGGGCCGGAGAGACCCAGTACTTC. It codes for CSASSASGGAGETQYF.

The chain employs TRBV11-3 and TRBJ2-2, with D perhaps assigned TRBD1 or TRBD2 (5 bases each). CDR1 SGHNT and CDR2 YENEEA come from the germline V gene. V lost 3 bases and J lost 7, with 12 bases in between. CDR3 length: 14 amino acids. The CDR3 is CASSLGPTDGELFF. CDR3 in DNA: TGTGCCAGCAGCTTGGGACCGACCGACGGGGAGCTGTTTTTT.

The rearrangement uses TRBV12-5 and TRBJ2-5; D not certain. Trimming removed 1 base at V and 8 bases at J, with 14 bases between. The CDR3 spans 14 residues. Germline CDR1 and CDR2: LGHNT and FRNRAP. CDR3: CASGLEPWGPTQYF. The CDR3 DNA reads TGTGCTAGTGGTTTGGAACCCTGGGGTCCAACCCAGTACTTC.

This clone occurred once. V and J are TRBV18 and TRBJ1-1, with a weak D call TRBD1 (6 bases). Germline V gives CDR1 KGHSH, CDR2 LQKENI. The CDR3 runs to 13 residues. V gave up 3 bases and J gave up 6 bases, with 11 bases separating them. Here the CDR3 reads CASSPGQTPEAFF. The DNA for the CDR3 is TGTGCCAGCTCACCCGGACAGACCCCTGAAGCTTTCTTT.

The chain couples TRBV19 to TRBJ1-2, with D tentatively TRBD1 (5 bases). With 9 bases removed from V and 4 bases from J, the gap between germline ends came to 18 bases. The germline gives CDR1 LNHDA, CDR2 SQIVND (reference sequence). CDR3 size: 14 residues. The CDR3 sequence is CASRRVPDSYGYTF. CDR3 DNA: TGTGCCAGCCGCCGGGTCCCAGACAGCTATGGCTACACCTTC.

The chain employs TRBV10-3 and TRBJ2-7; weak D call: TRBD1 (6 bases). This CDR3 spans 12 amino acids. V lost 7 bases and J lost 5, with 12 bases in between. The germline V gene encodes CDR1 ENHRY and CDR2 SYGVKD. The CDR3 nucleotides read TGTGCCATCAAAGGCAGGACAGACGAGCAGTACTTC. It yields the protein CAIKGRTDEQYF.

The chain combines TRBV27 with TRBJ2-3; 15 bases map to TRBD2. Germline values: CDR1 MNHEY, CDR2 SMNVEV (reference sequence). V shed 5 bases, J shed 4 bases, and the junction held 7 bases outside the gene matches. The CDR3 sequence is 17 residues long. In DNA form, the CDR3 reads TGTGCCAGCAGTCGGACTAGCGGGGGGGCCGGGGCAGATACGCAGTATTTT. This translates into CASSRTSGGAGADTQYF.

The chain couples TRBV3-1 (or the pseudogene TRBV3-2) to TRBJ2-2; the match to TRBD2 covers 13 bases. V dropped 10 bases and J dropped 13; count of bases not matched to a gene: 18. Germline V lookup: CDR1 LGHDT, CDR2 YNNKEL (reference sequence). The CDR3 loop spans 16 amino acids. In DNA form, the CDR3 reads TGTGCCACCAGGACTAGCGGGGGAACCGGGGTGAGCCGGCTGTTTTTT. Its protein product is CATRTSGGTGVSRLFF.

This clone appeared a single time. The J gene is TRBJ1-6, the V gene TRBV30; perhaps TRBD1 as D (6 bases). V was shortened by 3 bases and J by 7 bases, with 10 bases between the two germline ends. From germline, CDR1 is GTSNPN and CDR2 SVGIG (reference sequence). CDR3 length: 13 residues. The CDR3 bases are TGTGCCTGGAGGATACAGGGAAATTCACCCCTCCACTTT. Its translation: CAWRIQGNSPLHF.

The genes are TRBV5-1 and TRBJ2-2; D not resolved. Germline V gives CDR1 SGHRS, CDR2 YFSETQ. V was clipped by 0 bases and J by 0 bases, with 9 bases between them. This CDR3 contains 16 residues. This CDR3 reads CASSLGYGPNTGELFF. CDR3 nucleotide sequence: TGCGCCAGCAGCTTGGGCTACGGTCCGAACACCGGGGAGCTGTTTTTT.

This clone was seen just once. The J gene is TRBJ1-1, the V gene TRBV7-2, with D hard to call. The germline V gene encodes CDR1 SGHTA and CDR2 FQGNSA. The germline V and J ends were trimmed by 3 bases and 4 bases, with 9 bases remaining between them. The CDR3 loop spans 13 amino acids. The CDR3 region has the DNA TGTGCCAGCAGCTTGGAGGGTTTCACTGAAGCTTTCTTT. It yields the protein CASSLEGFTEAFF.

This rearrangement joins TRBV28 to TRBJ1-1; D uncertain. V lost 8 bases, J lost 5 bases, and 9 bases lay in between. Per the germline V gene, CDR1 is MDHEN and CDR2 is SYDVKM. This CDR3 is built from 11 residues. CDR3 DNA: TGTGCCAGCCTTTTATTTACTGAAGCTTTCTTT. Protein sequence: CASLLFTEAFF.

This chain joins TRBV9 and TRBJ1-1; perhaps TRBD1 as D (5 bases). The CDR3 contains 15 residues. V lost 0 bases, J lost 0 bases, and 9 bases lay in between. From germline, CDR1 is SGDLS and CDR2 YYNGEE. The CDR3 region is CASSVGQGLNTEAFF. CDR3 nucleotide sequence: TGTGCCAGCAGCGTAGGTCAGGGTTTGAACACTGAAGCTTTCTTT.